This T cell receptor (beta chain) was retrieved from a study of control samples from healthy donors and cancer patients. Profiled with immunoSEQ multiplex PCR; TCRdb holds only in-frame clones, not every one. The data contain roughly 100,000 clones, around 90% of them seen just once; the ten biggest clones take up around 3%. CDR3 length: 14 amino acids. V lost 1 base, J lost 2 bases, and 9 bases lay in between. In germline, CDR1 is SGHTS, CDR2 YDEGEE. This chain links TRBV5-8 with TRBJ2-5, with no clear D. The sample consisted of blood. The TCR comes from a human donor in good health. The donor label of this sample is uncertain. For the CDR3, the DNA is TGTGCCAGCAGCTTGATCACGGAACAAGAGACCCAGTACTTC. Translating it yields CASSLITEQETQYF.